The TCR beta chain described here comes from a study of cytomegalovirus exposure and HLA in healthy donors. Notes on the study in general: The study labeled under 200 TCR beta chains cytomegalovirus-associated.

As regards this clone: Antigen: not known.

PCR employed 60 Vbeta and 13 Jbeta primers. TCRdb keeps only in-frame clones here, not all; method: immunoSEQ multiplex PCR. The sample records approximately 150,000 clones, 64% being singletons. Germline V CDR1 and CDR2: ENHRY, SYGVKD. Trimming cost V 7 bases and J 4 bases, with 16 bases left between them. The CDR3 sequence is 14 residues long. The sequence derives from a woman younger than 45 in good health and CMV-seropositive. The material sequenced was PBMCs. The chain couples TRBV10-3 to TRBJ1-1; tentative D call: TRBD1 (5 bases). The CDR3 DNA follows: TGTGCCATCAAGACAGCCAATACACTCACTGAAGCTTTCTTT. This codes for CAIKTANTLTEAFF.